These 19 T cell receptor beta chains were all obtained from the same sample, sequenced in a study of T cells in Graves' hyperthyroidism and ophthalmopathy. TCR beta CDR3 regions were amplified from RNA. The TCR CDR3 was amplified in a first-round RT-PCR using the HTBI primer set. In TCRdb, the multiplex PCR reads were re-called with MiXCR into one record per CDR3 protein. The repertoire has roughly 380,000 distinct CDR3 sequences, approximately 15% of them found once; the top ten carry approximately 5.8%. Sequenced sample: blood. These receptors were collected from a woman between 18 and 29 years old with Graves' hyperthyroidism.

This clonotype was seen a few times. The chain is built from TRBV9 and TRBJ2-7; D is perhaps TRBD2 (6 bases). Trimming took 0 bases from V and 3 from J, leaving 13 bases between them. CDR3 length: 15 residues. Per the germline V gene, CDR1 is SGDLS and CDR2 is YYNGEE. CDR3 in DNA: TGTGCCAGCAGCGTAGAGGCTAGCGAGAGCTACGAGCAGTACTTC. It codes for CASSVEASESYEQYF.

This clonotype was counted many times. This chain links TRBV12-3 or TRBV12-4 with TRBJ1-2, with D possibly being TRBD1 (5 bases). V gave up 6 bases and J gave up 8 bases, with 10 bases separating them. The CDR3 is 11 amino acids. This CDR3 is CASSRGVGYTF. In DNA form, the CDR3 reads TGTGCCAGCAGCCGAGGGGTAGGCTACACCTTC.

This clonotype was picked up many times. This chain links TRBV27 with TRBJ2-5, with D possibly TRBD2 on 7 matching bases. This CDR3 spans 15 amino acids. The V end was cut by 5 bases, the J end by 5 bases, with 18 bases between. CDR1 is MNHEY, CDR2 SMNVEV, per germline (reference sequence). The CDR3 sequence: CASSRRGAVGETQYF. The CDR3 coding sequence is TGTGCCAGCAGTCGACGGGGGGCGGTCGGGGAGACCCAGTACTTC.

As concerns this clonotype: A much larger clonotype is one base distant, so this may be a read error. The chain links TRBV4-1 to TRBJ2-2, with TRBD1 as a possible D gene (5 bases). Per germline, CDR1 MGHRA and CDR2 YSYEKL. The CDR3 length is 15 residues. Trimming pared 4 bases from V and 3 bases from J, leaving 12 bases between. CDR3 protein: CASSRGAVDTGELFF. CDR3 DNA sequence: TGCGCCAGCAGCCGTGGGGCGGTGGACACCGGGGAGCTGTTTTTT.

V and J are TRBV4-3 and TRBJ2-1; TRBD2 matches at 12 bases. The CDR3 totals 17 residues. V lost 5 bases to trimming and J lost 8 bases; unmatched junction nucleotides: 13. The V gene's germline CDR1 is LGHNA and CDR2 YSLEER. CDR3 nucleotides: TGCGCCAGCAGCATACGTACTAGCGGGAGGCAGTCGGATGAGCAGTTCTTC. Protein product: CASSIRTSGRQSDEQFF.

V gene TRBV19 combines with J gene TRBJ2-3; D perhaps matches TRBD2 (5 bases). Germline CDR1 reads LNHDA; CDR2 reads SQIVND (reference sequence). The V end lost 3 bases, the J end lost 5 bases, and 12 bases lay between the germline ends. This CDR3 has 14 residues. Here the CDR3 reads CASSISAGRDTQYF. Written as DNA, the CDR3 is TGTGCCAGTAGTATCTCGGCGGGTAGAGATACGCAGTATTTT.

The chain employs TRBV6-1 and TRBJ2-1; 8 bases match TRBD2. The CDR3 contains 14 residues. Germline values: CDR1 MNHNS, CDR2 SASEGT. With V trimmed by 5 bases and J by 6 bases, 6 bases remained unmatched. CDR3 sequence: CASSPAGVSNEQFF. CDR3 DNA: TGTGCCAGCAGTCCAGCGGGAGTCAGCAATGAGCAGTTCTTC.

The chain employs TRBV19 and TRBJ1-2; D unclear. Trimming removed 2 bases at V and 5 bases at J, with 15 bases between. Germline V CDR1 and CDR2: LNHDA, SQIVND (reference sequence). This CDR3 is 15 amino acids long. As DNA, the CDR3 is TGTGCCAGTAGTATAAAGGTGCTAACGGGATATGGCTACACCTTC. This gives the protein CASSIKVLTGYGYTF.

This clonotype was seen only a few times. This rearrangement joins TRBV20-1 to TRBJ2-3; D possibly corresponds to TRBD2 (6 bases). CDR1 DFQATT and CDR2 SNEGSKA come from the germline V gene (reference sequence). The V end was cut by 6 bases, the J end by 1 base, with 14 bases between. The CDR3 spans 14 residues. The CDR3, as DNA: TGCAGTGCCGGCTCTAGCGAGCGCACAGATACGCAGTATTTT. As protein: CSAGSSERTDTQYF.

The chain uses TRBV10-3 and TRBJ1-2; D gene ambiguous. This CDR3 contains 14 residues. Per the germline V gene, CDR1 is ENHRY and CDR2 is SYGVKD. V lost 0 bases, J lost 2 bases, and 7 bases lay in between. The CDR3 nucleotides are TGTGCCATCAGTGAGTCTTTGCAGAACTATGGCTACACCTTC. Its protein product is CAISESLQNYGYTF.

There are many counts of this clonotype. V and J are TRBV2 and TRBJ2-7; 8 nucleotides match TRBD2. The germline gives CDR1 SNHLY, CDR2 FYNNEI. After removal of 5 bases from V and 5 bases from J, the junction contained 17 bases not matched to a gene. CDR3 length equals 17 residues. CDR3 sequence: CASSSDYDQREIDEQYF. The CDR3 bases are TGTGCCAGCAGTTCCGACTACGACCAGCGGGAGATCGACGAGCAGTACTTC.

This clonotype has a count of ten or more. V usage is TRBV2 and J usage is TRBJ2-7; 15 bases align to TRBD2. J lost 0 bases, V lost 4 bases, and 10 bases had no gene match. In germline, CDR1 is SNHLY, CDR2 FYNNEI. CDR3 length: 19 residues. The CDR3 protein is CASSGSSGTSGRLSYEQYF. CDR3 DNA sequence: TGTGCCAGCAGTGGCTCCTCCGGGACTAGCGGGAGGCTCTCCTACGAGCAGTACTTC. Supplemented by reference TRBV2 and TRBJ2-7, the full variable domain reads EPEVTQTPSHQVTQMGQEVILRCVPISNHLYFYWYRQILGQKVEFLVSFYNNEISEKSEIFDDQFSVERPDGSNFTLKIRSTKLEDSAMYFCASSGSSGTSGRLSYEQYFGPGTRLTVT.

This chain links TRBV10-3 with TRBJ1-1; tentatively, D is TRBD1 (5 bases). The V and J ends lost 6 bases and 1 base respectively, with 9 bases between them. CDR3 length equals 13 residues. Germline V gives CDR1 ENHRY, CDR2 SYGVKD. The CDR3: CAISQTANTEAFF. As DNA, the CDR3 is TGTGCCATCAGCCAGACAGCGAACACTGAAGCTTTCTTT.

This clonotype has at least ten counts. This rearrangement joins TRBV29-1 to TRBJ2-1, with TRBD2 identical over 12 bases. The V and J ends lost 7 bases and 9 bases, in that order; junction bases with no gene match: 10. The CDR3 is made up of 14 amino acids. Germline CDR1 reads SQVTM; CDR2 reads ANQGSEA. In DNA form, the CDR3 reads TGCAGCGCCAAGTCTAGCGGGAGGGGGGTTGAGCAGTTCTTC. Translated, it gives CSAKSSGRGVEQFF.

This rearrangement joins TRBV5-1 to TRBJ2-6, with TRBD2 matching over 11 bases. The germline V gene has CDR1 SGHRS and CDR2 YFSETQ. The CDR3 sequence is 17 residues long. Unmatched junction bases numbered 5, after V lost 4 bases and J lost 2 bases. DNA of the CDR3: TGCGCCAGCAGCCAGACTAGCGGGATAACTGGGGCCAACGTCCTGACTTTC. Residues: CASSQTSGITGANVLTF. Filled out from reference TRBV5-1 and TRBJ2-6, the complete variable domain reads KAGVTQTPRYLIKTRGQQVTLSCSPISGHRSVSWYQQTPGQGLQFLFEYFSETQRNKGNFPGRFSGRQFSNSRSEMNVSTLELGDSALYLCASSQTSGITGANVLTFGAGSRLTVL.

This clonotype was recorded at least ten times. The J gene is TRBJ2-5, the V gene TRBV20-1; 16 nucleotides agree with TRBD2. The V gene end was trimmed by 6 bases and the J gene end by 5 bases; junction bases not matched to a gene: 15. This CDR3 comprises 18 residues. Germline CDR1 DFQATT, CDR2 SNEGSKA (reference sequence). This CDR3 is CSAHPPGLAGGIRETQYF. The CDR3 bases are TGCAGTGCGCACCCGCCGGGACTAGCGGGAGGGATTCGGGAGACCCAGTACTTC.

This clonotype was seen a handful of times. This sequence joins TRBV5-6 and TRBJ2-4; D is unresolved. V gave up 2 bases and J gave up 8 bases, with 11 bases separating them. CDR1 and CDR2 (germline): SGHDT, YYEEEE. CDR3 length: 13 residues. This chain's CDR3 is CASSFPGEDIQYF. CDR3 sequence (DNA): TGTGCCAGCAGCTTCCCGGGTGAGGACATTCAGTACTTC.

This clonotype was recorded at least ten times. This rearrangement joins TRBV11-2 to TRBJ2-1; the match to TRBD2 covers 8 bases. There are 15 residues in the CDR3. The germline V gene encodes CDR1 SGHAT and CDR2 FQNNGV. Trimming took 5 bases from V and 3 from J; bases not matched to a gene: 6. The DNA for the CDR3 is TGTGCCAGCAGCCCAAGGACTAGCAACTACAATGAGCAGTTCTTC. Translating it yields CASSPRTSNYNEQFF.

The rearrangement joins TRBV2 to TRBJ1-1; the D is unclear. V shed 6 bases and J shed 10 bases, with 27 bases lying between them. CDR3 length equals 16 residues. Germline values: CDR1 SNHLY, CDR2 FYNNEI. CDR3 in amino acids: CASSQGPGFAGGAAFF. In DNA, the CDR3 is TGTGCCAGCAGCCAAGGTCCCGGTTTTGCCGGAGGCGCAGCTTTCTTT.